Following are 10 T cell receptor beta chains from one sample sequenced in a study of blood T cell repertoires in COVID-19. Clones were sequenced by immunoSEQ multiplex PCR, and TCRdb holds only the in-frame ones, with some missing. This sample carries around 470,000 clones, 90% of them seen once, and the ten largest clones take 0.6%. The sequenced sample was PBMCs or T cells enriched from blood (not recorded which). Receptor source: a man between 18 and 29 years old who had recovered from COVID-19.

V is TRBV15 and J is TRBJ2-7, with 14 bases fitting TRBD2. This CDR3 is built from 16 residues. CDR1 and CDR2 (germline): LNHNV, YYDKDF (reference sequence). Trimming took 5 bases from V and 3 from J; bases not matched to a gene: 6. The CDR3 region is CATSASGLAGGYEQYF. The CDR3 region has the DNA TGTGCCACCAGCGCTAGCGGACTAGCGGGGGGCTACGAGCAGTACTTC.

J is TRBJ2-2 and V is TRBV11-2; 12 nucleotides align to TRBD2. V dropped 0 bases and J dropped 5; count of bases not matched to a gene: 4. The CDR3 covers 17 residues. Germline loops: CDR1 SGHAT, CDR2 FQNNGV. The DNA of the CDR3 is TGTGCCAGCAGCTTAGAACTAGCGGGGGGTACGACCGGGGAGCTGTTTTTT. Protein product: CASSLELAGGTTGELFF.

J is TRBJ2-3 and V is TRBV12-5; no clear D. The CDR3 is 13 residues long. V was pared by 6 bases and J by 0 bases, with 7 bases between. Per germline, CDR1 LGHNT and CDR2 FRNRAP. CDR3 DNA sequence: TGTGCTAGTGGACTACCCAGCACAGATACGCAGTATTTT. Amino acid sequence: CASGLPSTDTQYF.

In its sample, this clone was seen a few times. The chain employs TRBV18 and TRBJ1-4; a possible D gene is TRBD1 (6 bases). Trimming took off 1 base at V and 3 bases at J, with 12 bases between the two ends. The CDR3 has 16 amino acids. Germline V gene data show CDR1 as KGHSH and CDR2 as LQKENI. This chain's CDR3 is CASSPQTGLANEKLFF. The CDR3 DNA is TGTGCCAGCTCACCACAAACAGGGCTGGCTAATGAAAAACTGTTTTTT.

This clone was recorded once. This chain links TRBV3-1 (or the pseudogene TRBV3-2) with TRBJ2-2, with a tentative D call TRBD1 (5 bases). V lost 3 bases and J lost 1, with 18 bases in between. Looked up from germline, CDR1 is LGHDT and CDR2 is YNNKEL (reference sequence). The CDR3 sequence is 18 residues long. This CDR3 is CASSHRYRWGQNTGELFF. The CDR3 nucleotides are TGTGCCAGCAGCCACCGGTATCGTTGGGGCCAGAACACCGGGGAGCTGTTTTTT.

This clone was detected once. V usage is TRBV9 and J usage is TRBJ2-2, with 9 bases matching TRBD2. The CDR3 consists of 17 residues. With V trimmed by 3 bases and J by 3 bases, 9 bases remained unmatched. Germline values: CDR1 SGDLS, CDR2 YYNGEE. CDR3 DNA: TGTGCCAGCAGCGCCGGGGAGACTAGCGGTTACACCGGGGAGCTGTTTTTT. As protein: CASSAGETSGYTGELFF.

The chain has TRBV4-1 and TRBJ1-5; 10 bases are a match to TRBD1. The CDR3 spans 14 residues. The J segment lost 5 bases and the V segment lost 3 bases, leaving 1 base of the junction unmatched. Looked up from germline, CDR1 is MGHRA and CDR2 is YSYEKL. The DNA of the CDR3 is TGCGCCAGCAGCCATGGACAGGGGGATCAGCCCCAGCATTTT. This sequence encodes CASSHGQGDQPQHF.

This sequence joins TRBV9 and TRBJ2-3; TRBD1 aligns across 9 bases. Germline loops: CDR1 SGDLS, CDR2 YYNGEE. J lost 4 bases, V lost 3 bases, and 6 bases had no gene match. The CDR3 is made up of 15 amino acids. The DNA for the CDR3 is TGTGCCAGCAGCGCGACAGGGGGTAGAGCAGATACGCAGTATTTT. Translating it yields CASSATGGRADTQYF.

CDR3 sequence: CASSDTGGADGYTF. CDR3 nucleotides: TGTGCCAGCAGTGATACAGGGGGCGCGGATGGCTACACCTTC. This sequence joins TRBV25-1 and TRBJ1-2; 9 bases align to TRBD1. Losses at the gene ends were 3 bases for V and 6 bases for J; bases not matched to a gene: 5. Germline values: CDR1 MGHDK, CDR2 SYGVNS. The CDR3 extends over 14 amino acids.

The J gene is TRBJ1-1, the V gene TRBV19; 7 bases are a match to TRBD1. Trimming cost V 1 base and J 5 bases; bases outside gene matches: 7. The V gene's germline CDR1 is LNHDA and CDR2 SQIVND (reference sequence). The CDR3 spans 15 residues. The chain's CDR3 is CASSIGVKGATEAFF. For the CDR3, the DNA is TGTGCCAGTAGTATAGGAGTTAAGGGGGCAACTGAAGCTTTCTTT.